This T cell receptor beta chain is from a study of T cells in Graves' hyperthyroidism and ophthalmopathy. Across the whole study: Initial diagnosis, before any treatment, was when peripheral blood was collected.

Study-wide points: Clonotypes that were expanded in thyroid above 0.001 mostly appeared in blood too. In the analysis, a 13 V-J model separated ophthalmopathy from stable hyperthyroidism.

This clonotype occurred many times. Its antigen is unknown. The germline V gene encodes CDR1 LGHDT and CDR2 YNNKEL (reference sequence). Trimming stripped 3 bases from V and 5 bases from J, with 11 bases between. The CDR3 totals 14 residues. RNA transcripts served as the template for amplifying TCR beta CDR3 regions. Using the HTBI primer set, a first-round RT-PCR was run on the TCR CDR3. Via MiXCR, TCRdb re-called the multiplex PCR reads, giving one row per CDR3 protein. The sample records approximately 270,000 distinct CDR3 sequences, roughly 15% being singletons. The V call is TRBV3-1, the J call TRBJ2-1; D uncertain. Sequencing input: blood. This receptor was identified in a woman aged 35 to 49 with Graves' hyperthyroidism that later progressed to Graves' ophthalmopathy. DNA for the CDR3: TGTGCCAGCAGCCAGTGGAAATACCACAATGAGCAGTTCTTC. This gives the protein CASSQWKYHNEQFF.